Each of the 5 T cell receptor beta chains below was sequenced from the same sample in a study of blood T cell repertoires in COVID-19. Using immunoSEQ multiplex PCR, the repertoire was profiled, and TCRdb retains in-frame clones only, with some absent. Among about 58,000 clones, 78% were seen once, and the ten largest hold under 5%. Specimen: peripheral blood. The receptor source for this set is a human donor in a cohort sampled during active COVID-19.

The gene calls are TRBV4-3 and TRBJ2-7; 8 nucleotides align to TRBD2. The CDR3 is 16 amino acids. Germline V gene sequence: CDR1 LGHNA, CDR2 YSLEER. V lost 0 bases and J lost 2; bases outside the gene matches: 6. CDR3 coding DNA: TGCGCCAGCAGCCAAGAGGTCGGGAGGGTCACCTACGAGCAGTACTTC. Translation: CASSQEVGRVTYEQYF.

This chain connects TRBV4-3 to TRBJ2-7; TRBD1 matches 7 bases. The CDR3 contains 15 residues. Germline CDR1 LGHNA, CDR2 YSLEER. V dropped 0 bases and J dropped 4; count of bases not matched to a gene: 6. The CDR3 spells CASSQDHTGEYEQYF. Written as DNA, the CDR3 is TGCGCCAGCAGCCAAGATCACACAGGGGAGTACGAGCAGTACTTC.

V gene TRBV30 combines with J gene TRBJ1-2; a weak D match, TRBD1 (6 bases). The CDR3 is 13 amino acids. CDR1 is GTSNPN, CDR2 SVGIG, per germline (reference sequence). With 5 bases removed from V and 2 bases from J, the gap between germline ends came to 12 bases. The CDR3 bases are TGTGCCTGGGGAGCTACAGGGAACTATGGCTACACCTTC. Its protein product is CAWGATGNYGYTF.

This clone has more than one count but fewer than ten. The chain's CDR3 is CASSLGGNYGYTF. As DNA, the CDR3 is TGCGCCAGCAGCTTGGGAGGGAACTATGGCTACACCTTC. This chain links TRBV5-1 with TRBJ1-2; D ambiguous. The V gene lost 0 bases and the J gene lost 2 bases, with 5 bases spanning the gap. Per germline, CDR1 SGHRS and CDR2 YFSETQ. The CDR3 spans 13 residues.

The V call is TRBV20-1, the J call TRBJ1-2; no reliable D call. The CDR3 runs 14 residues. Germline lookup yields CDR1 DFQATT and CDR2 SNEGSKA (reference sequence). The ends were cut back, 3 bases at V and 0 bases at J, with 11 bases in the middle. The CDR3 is CSASRGLSNYGYTF. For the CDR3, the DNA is TGCAGTGCTAGTAGAGGGCTTTCTAACTATGGCTACACCTTC.